This TCR beta chain was identified in a study of early T cells in non-severe SARS-CoV-2 infection. Study as a whole: The study sequenced bulk RNA from unsorted whole blood, with chains unpaired.

Regarding the study as a whole: Sequences matched to VDJdb favored anti-spike CD8 responses, while private and CD4 specificities were missed.

This clonotype was picked up many times. Its specificity is unknown. There are 13 residues in the CDR3. V shed 6 bases and J shed 9 bases, with 16 bases lying between them. Germline V gene lookup returns CDR1 SGHRS and CDR2 YFSETQ. The TCR library protocol attached unique molecular identifiers to the individual cDNA molecules. Using its own MiXCR run on the 5' RACE reads, TCRdb lists one record per CDR3 protein. The sample yields about 46,000 distinct CDR3 sequences, almost 5.5% seen once. This sequence originates from an adult who was a healthcare worker with PCR-confirmed SARS-CoV-2 infection or an uninfected control (not recorded which). The chain is built from TRBV5-1 and TRBJ2-1; D possibly corresponds to TRBD2 (5 bases). The sequencing used whole blood, collected at baseline. CDR3 loop: CASNFNGEGEQFF. As DNA, the CDR3 is TGCGCCAGCAACTTCAACGGGGAAGGTGAGCAGTTCTTC.